These 19 T cell receptor beta chains were all obtained from the same sample, sequenced in a study of cytomegalovirus exposure and HLA in healthy donors. 13 Jbeta primers and 60 Vbeta primers were used for the PCR. Repertoires were generated with immunoSEQ multiplex PCR, while TCRdb's copy carries only in-frame clones and drops some. The sample has tens of thousands of clones; roughly four fifths are singletons. Sample: PBMCs. All receptors come from a man aged 18 to 30 in good health and CMV-seronegative.

A note on this clone: Sequence at one end of the junction differs from germline and may be a read error. The sample carries other DNA sequences with the same CDR3. The chain carries TRBV29-1 and TRBJ1-4, with TRBD1 matching over 9 bases. The length of the CDR3 is 14 residues. Per germline, CDR1 SQVTM and CDR2 ANQGSEA. The CDR3 reads CSVLKTGGNEKLFF. The DNA of the CDR3 is TGCAGCGTTCTAAAGACAGGGGGTAATGAAAAGCTGTTTTTT.

This clone has just a few counts. J is TRBJ1-5 and V is TRBV5-6, with D unclear. This CDR3 contains 14 residues. V lost 4 bases and J 3 bases, leaving 11 bases between the germline ends. Per germline, CDR1 SGHDT and CDR2 YYEEEE. CDR3 DNA: TGTGCCAGCAGCATACGCAGGTCCAATCAGCCCCAGCATTTT. It specifies CASSIRRSNQPQHF.

This chain joins TRBV28 and TRBJ2-7; 9 positions agree with TRBD1. CDR3 size: 14 residues. The junction had 8 bases not matched to a gene; V was cut back by 7 bases and J by 4 bases. The germline gives CDR1 MDHEN, CDR2 SYDVKM. The CDR3 sequence is CASTIGQGRYEQYF. The CDR3 region has the DNA TGTGCCAGCACTATTGGACAGGGGAGATACGAGCAGTACTTC.

The chain recombines TRBV2 with TRBJ2-7; D is possibly TRBD2 (5 bases). There are 14 residues in the CDR3. V lost 7 bases, J lost 0 bases, and 13 bases lay in between. Germline V lookup: CDR1 SNHLY, CDR2 FYNNEI. CDR3 protein: CASIASTYSYEQYF. CDR3 coding DNA: TGTGCCAGCATTGCTAGCACCTACTCCTACGAGCAGTACTTC.

The chain couples TRBV7-9 to TRBJ2-7; D uncertain. Germline CDR1 is SEHNR and CDR2 is FQNEAQ (reference sequence). The V end lost 5 bases, the J end lost 0 bases, and 14 bases lay between the germline ends. The CDR3 extends over 15 amino acids. The CDR3 spells CASSLPLGPSYEQYF. Written as DNA, the CDR3 is TGTGCCAGCAGCCTACCCCTGGGCCCCTCCTACGAGCAGTACTTC.

The rearrangement links TRBV29-1 to TRBJ2-3, with 10 bases that match TRBD2. Germline CDR1 and CDR2: SQVTM and ANQGSEA. This CDR3 contains 14 residues. The V gene end was trimmed by 3 bases and the J gene end by 2 bases; junction bases not matched to a gene: 2. CDR3 DNA: TGCAGCGTTGATAGCGGGGGGAACACAGATACGCAGTATTTT. It encodes CSVDSGGNTDTQYF.

The chain links TRBV29-1 to TRBJ2-7, with TRBD1 identical over 10 bases. Germline CDR1 is SQVTM and CDR2 is ANQGSEA. V lost 0 bases and J lost 5; bases outside the gene matches: 4. The CDR3 sequence is 14 residues long. The CDR3 region has the DNA TGCAGCGTTGAAGATGGGACAGGGGCCAACGAGCAGTACTTC. This sequence encodes CSVEDGTGANEQYF.

This chain connects TRBV6-5 to TRBJ2-7; D possibly corresponds to TRBD1 (6 bases). The CDR3 is 11 amino acids. V lost 10 bases to trimming and J lost 5 bases, with 12 bases between them. Looked up from germline, CDR1 is MNHEY and CDR2 is SVGAGI. This chain's CDR3 is CATRGIHEQYF. Here the CDR3 DNA reads TGTGCCACTAGGGGGATCCACGAGCAGTACTTC.

CDR3 nucleotide sequence: TGCAGCGTTCTCTTCTACAATGAGCAGTTCTTC. Translated, it gives CSVLFYNEQFF. The V and J genes are TRBV29-1 and TRBJ2-1; D not resolved. V lost 5 bases and J 3 bases, leaving 5 bases between the germline ends. The CDR3 extends over 11 amino acids. Germline values: CDR1 SQVTM, CDR2 ANQGSEA.

The chain combines TRBV9 with TRBJ2-1; perhaps TRBD2 as D (6 bases). The CDR3 is 16 residues long. Trimming took off 2 bases at V and 11 bases at J, with 23 bases between the two ends. Per germline, CDR1 SGDLS and CDR2 YYNGEE. CDR3 DNA: TGTGCCAGCAGCGTGGGGGTCCGGGACTCCCGGGGTAAGCAGTTCTTC. This sequence encodes CASSVGVRDSRGKQFF. Filled out from reference TRBV9 and TRBJ2-1, the complete variable domain reads DSGVTQTPKHLITATGQRVTLRCSPRSGDLSVYWYQQSLDQGLQFLIQYYNGEERAKGNILERFSAQQFPDLHSELNLSSLELGDSALYFCASSVGVRDSRGKQFFGPGTRLTVL.

V and J are TRBV30 and TRBJ2-7; 14 bases align to TRBD2. The J segment lost 10 bases and the V segment lost 1 base, leaving 3 bases of the junction unmatched. This CDR3 is built from 13 residues. Germline V lookup: CDR1 GTSNPN, CDR2 SVGIG (reference sequence). The CDR3 DNA reads as TGTGCCTGGAGTGATGGACTAGCGGGAGGTCAGTACTTC. Protein: CAWSDGLAGGQYF.

The genes are TRBV28 and TRBJ1-1; 8 nucleotides align to TRBD1. Germline V gives CDR1 MDHEN, CDR2 SYDVKM. After removal of 8 bases from V and 0 bases from J, the junction contained 11 bases not matched to a gene. The CDR3 length is 16 residues. The CDR3 loop reads CASLSDRVQLNTEAFF. The CDR3 region has the DNA TGTGCCAGCCTATCGGACAGGGTCCAACTGAACACTGAAGCTTTCTTT.

The J gene is TRBJ1-2, the V gene TRBV4-3; TRBD1 might be the D (6 bases). The CDR3 runs 12 residues. Germline V lookup: CDR1 LGHNA, CDR2 YSLEER. V lost 1 base to trimming and J lost 8 bases, with 8 bases between them. In DNA, the CDR3 is TGCGCCAGCAGCCAAGCAGGGGCGGGCTACACCTTC. This gives the protein CASSQAGAGYTF.

This chain uses TRBV5-1 with TRBJ1-4; no definite D call. There are 15 residues in the CDR3. V dropped 2 bases and J dropped 6 bases, with 14 bases sitting between them. The germline V gene encodes CDR1 SGHRS and CDR2 YFSETQ. CDR3: CASSLNGFSDEKLFF. CDR3 DNA: TGCGCCAGCAGCTTAAACGGGTTTTCGGATGAAAAACTGTTTTTT.

With respect to this clone: Since no conserved phenylalanine or tryptophan closes the CDR3, a read error is the likely cause. J is TRBJ2-7 and V is TRBV4-2; D is perhaps TRBD2 (7 bases). The length of the CDR3 is 17 residues. Germline assignment: CDR1 LGHNA and CDR2 YNFKEQ. The V gene lost 0 bases and the J gene lost 0 bases, with 15 bases spanning the gap. CDR3 sequence reads: CASSQDLYGGRSYEQYL. The CDR3 bases are TGTGCCAGCAGCCAAGATCTTTACGGGGGGCGCTCCTACGAGCAGTACTTG.

The chain combines TRBV9 with TRBJ2-2, with TRBD2 matching over 8 bases. The V gene end was trimmed by 4 bases and the J gene end by 1 base; junction bases not matched to a gene: 3. CDR3 length: 15 residues. From germline, CDR1 is SGDLS and CDR2 YYNGEE. The CDR3 DNA is TGTGCCAGCAGCCTCCTAGCGGGGAACACCGGGGAGCTGTTTTTT. This codes for CASSLLAGNTGELFF. The full variable domain, its missing parts supplied by reference TRBV9 and TRBJ2-2, is DSGVTQTPKHLITATGQRVTLRCSPRSGDLSVYWYQQSLDQGLQFLIQYYNGEERAKGNILERFSAQQFPDLHSELNLSSLELGDSALYFCASSLLAGNTGELFFGEGSRLTVL.

A single count supports this clone. The chain recombines TRBV14 with TRBJ1-2, with 9 nucleotides matching TRBD1. Looked up from germline, CDR1 is SGHDN and CDR2 is FVKESK. The CDR3 loop spans 15 amino acids. V shed 5 bases and J 4 bases; nucleotides not matched to a gene: 8. The chain's CDR3 is CASSVGTGRGYGYTF. The CDR3 DNA follows: TGTGCCAGCAGCGTTGGGACAGGGAGAGGCTATGGCTACACCTTC.

The chain carries TRBV14 and TRBJ2-2, with D maybe TRBD2 (5 bases). The CDR3 runs 13 residues. Trimming removed 0 bases from V and 7 bases from J, with 6 bases in between. CDR1 and CDR2 (germline): SGHDN, FVKESK. DNA of the CDR3: TGTGCCAGCAGCCAAGATCGGGGCGGGGAGCTGTTTTTT. Its translation is CASSQDRGGELFF. The full variable domain, rest sourced from reference TRBV14 and TRBJ2-2, is EAGVTQFPSHSVIEKGQTVTLRCDPISGHDNLYWYRRVMGKEIKFLLHFVKESKQDESGMPNNRFLAERTGGTYSTLKVQPAELEDSGVYFCASSQDRGGELFFGEGSRLTVL.

The chain uses TRBV19 and TRBJ1-1, with a tentative D call TRBD1 (6 bases). V dropped 4 bases and J dropped 3 bases, with 6 bases sitting between them. Germline V gene data show CDR1 as LNHDA and CDR2 as SQIVND (reference sequence). The CDR3 has 12 amino acids. The CDR3 coding sequence is TGTGCCAGTAGTAAGGGGGACACTGAAGCTTTCTTT. Translated: CASSKGDTEAFF. The whole variable domain, remainder taken from reference TRBV19 and TRBJ1-1, is DGGITQSPKYLFRKEGQNVTLSCEQNLNHDAMYWYRQDPGQGLRLIYYSQIVNDFQKGDIAEGYSVSREKKESFPLTVTSAQKNPTAFYLCASSKGDTEAFFGQGTRLTVV.